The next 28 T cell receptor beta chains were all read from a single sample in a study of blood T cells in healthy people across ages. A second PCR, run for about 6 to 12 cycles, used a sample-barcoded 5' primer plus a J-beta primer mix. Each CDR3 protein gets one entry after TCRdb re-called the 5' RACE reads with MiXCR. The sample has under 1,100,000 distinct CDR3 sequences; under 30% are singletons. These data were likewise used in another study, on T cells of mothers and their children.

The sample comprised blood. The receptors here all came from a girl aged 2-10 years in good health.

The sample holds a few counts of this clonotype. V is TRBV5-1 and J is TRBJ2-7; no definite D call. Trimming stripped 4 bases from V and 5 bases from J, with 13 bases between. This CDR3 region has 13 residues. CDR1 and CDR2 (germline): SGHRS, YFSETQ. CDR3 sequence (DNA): TGCGCCAGCAGCCTGGGCCCTTGGGACGAGCAGTACTTC. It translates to CASSLGPWDEQYF.

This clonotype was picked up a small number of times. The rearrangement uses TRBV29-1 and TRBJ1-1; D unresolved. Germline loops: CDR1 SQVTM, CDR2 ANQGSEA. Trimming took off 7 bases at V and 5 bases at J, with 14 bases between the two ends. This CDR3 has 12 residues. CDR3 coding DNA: TGCAGCGCCGACGAAAGGGAGACTGAAGCTTTCTTT. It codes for CSADERETEAFF.

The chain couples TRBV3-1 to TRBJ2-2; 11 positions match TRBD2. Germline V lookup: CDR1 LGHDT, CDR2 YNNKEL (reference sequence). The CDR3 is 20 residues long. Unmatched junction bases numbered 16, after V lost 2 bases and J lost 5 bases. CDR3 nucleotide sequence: TGTGCCAGCAGCCAAAACCCACTAGCGGGGGCCACGGTCGTAACCGGGGAGCTGTTTTTT. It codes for CASSQNPLAGATVVTGELFF.

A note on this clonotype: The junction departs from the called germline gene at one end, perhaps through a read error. This chain's CDR3 is CASSDRLASYEQHF. In DNA form, the CDR3 reads TGTGCCAGCAGTGACAGACTAGCGAGCTACGAGCAGCACTTC. J is TRBJ2-7 and V is TRBV2; 8 nucleotides align to TRBD2. The germline CDR1 and CDR2 sequences are SNHLY and FYNNEI. The CDR3 loop spans 14 amino acids.

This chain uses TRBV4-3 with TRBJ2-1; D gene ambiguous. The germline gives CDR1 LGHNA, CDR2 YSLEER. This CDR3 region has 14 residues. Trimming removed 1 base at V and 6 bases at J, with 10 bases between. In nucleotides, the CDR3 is TGCGCCAGCAGCCAAGTAAGTCGGATCAATGAGCAGTTCTTC. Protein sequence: CASSQVSRINEQFF.

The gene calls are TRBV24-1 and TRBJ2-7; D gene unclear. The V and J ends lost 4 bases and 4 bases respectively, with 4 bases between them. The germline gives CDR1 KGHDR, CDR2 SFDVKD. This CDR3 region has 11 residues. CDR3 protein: CATSEMYEQYF. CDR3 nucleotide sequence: TGTGCCACCAGTGAAATGTACGAGCAGTACTTC.

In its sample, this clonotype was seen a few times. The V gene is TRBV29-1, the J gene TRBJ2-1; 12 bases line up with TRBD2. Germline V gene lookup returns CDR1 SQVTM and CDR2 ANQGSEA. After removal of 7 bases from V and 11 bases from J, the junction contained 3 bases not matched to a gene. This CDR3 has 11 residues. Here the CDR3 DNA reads TGCAGCGGCGGACTAGCGGGACAGCAGTTCTTC. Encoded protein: CSGGLAGQQFF.

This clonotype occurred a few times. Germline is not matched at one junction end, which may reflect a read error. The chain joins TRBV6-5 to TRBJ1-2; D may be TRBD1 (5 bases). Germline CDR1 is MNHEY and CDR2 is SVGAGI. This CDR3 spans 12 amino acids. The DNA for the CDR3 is TGTGCCTGTGGGGACCTTTCAAATGGCTACATCTTC. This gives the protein CACGDLSNGYIF.

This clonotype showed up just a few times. CDR3: CASSQIPGLSGTPDNNEQFF. As DNA, the CDR3 is TGCGCCAGCAGCCAAATTCCAGGGCTATCCGGGACTCCGGACAACAATGAGCAGTTCTTC. The chain has TRBV4-1 and TRBJ2-1; D possibly corresponds to TRBD2 (6 bases). The CDR3 is 20 amino acids. V lost 2 bases to trimming and J lost 5 bases, with 28 bases between them. The V gene's germline CDR1 is MGHRA and CDR2 YSYEKL.

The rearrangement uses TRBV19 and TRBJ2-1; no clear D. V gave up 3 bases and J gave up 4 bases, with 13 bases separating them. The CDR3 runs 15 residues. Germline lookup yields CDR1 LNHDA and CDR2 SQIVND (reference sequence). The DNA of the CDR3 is TGTGCCAGTAGTATTCTGGGGAATGAATACAATGAGCAGTTCTTC. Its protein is CASSILGNEYNEQFF.

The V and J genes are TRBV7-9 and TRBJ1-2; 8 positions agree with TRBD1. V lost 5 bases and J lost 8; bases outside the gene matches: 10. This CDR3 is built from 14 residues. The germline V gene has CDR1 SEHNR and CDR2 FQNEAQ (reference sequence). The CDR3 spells CASSPPAGGRGYTF. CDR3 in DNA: TGTGCCAGCAGCCCTCCTGCAGGGGGCAGGGGCTACACCTTC.

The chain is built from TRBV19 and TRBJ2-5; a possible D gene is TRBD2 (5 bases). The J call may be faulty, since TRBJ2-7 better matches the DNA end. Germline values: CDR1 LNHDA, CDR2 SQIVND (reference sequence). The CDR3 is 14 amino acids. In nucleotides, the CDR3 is TGTGCCAGTAGTATAGGCGGGCTAAACTACGAGCAGTACTTC. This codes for CASSIGGLNYEQYF.

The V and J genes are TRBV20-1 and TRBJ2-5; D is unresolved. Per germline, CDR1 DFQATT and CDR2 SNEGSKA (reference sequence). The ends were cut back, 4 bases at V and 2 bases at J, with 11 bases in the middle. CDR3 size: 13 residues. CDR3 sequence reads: CSAMMRLQETQYF. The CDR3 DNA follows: TGCAGTGCTATGATGAGACTGCAAGAGACCCAGTACTTC.

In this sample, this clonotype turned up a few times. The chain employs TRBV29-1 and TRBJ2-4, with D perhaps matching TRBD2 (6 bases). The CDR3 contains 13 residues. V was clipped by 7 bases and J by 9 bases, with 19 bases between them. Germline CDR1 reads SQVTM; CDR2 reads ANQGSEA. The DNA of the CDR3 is TGCAGCGGTTTCGGGGCTCAGGGAGGCATTCAGTACTTC. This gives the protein CSGFGAQGGIQYF.

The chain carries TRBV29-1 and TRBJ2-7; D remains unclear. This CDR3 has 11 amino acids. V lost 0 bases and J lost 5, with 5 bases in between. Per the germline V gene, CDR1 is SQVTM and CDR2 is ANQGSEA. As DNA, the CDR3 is TGCAGCGTTGAAGACATACACGAGCAGTACTTC. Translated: CSVEDIHEQYF.

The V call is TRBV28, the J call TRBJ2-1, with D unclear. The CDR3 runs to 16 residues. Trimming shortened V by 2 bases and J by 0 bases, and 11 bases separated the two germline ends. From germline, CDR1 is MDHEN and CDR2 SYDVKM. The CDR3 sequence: CASSLRVDFSYNEQFF. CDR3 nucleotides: TGTGCCAGCAGTTTAAGGGTTGACTTCTCCTACAATGAGCAGTTCTTC.

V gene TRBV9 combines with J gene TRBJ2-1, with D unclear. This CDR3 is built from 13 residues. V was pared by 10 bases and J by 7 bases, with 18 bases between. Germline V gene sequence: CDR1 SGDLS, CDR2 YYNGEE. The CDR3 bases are TGTGCCCGAACCAGAACGGTGAGTAATGAGCAGTTCTTC. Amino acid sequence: CARTRTVSNEQFF.

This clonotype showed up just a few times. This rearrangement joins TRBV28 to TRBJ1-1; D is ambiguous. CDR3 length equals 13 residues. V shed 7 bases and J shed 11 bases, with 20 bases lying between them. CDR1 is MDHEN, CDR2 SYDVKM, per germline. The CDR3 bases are TGTGCCAGCACGTTCAGTCTTCTCTCTCGGGCTTTCTTT. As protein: CASTFSLLSRAFF.

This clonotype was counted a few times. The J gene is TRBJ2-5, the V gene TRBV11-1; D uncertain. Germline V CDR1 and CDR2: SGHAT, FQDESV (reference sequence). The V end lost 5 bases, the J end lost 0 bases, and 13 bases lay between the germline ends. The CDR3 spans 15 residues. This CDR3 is CASSRLPSYQETQYF. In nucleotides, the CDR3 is TGTGCCAGCAGCCGCCTACCCAGCTACCAAGAGACCCAGTACTTC.

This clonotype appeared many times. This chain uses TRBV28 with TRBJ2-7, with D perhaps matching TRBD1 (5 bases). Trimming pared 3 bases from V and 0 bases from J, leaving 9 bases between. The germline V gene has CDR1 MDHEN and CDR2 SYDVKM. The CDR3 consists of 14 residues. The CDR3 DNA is TGTGCCAGCAGTTTGACAGAGAGCTCCTACGAGCAGTACTTC. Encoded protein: CASSLTESSYEQYF. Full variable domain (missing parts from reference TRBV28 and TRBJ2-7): DVKVTQSSRYLVKRTGEKVFLECVQDMDHENMFWYRQDPGLGLRLIYFSYDVKMKEKGDIPEGYSVSREKKERFSLILESASTNQTSMYLCASSLTESSYEQYFGPGTRLTVT.

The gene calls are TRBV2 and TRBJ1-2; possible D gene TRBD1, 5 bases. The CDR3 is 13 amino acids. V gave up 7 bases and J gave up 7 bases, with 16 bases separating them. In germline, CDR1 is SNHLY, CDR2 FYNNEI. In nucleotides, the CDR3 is TGTGCCAGCAAGGCGGAAGGGGCGGGTGGCTACACCTTC. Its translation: CASKAEGAGGYTF.

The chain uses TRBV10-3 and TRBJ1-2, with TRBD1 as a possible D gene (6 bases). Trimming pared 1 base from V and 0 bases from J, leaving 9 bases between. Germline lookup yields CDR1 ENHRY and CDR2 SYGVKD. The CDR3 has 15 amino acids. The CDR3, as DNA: TGTGCCATCAGTGAGTTCCGGACAGCTAACTATGGCTACACCTTC. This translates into CAISEFRTANYGYTF.

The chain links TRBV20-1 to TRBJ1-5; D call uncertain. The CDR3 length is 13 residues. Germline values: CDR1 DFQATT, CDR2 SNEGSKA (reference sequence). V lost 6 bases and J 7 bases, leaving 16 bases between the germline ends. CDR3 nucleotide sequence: TGCAGTGCCCAGACGGGGTTCGGACAGCCCCAGCATTTT. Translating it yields CSAQTGFGQPQHF.

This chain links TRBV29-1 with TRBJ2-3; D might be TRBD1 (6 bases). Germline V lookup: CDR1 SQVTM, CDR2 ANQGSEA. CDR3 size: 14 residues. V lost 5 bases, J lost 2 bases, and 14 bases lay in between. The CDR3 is CSVRGHLNTDTQYF. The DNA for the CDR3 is TGCAGCGTTCGGGGACACCTTAACACAGATACGCAGTATTTT.

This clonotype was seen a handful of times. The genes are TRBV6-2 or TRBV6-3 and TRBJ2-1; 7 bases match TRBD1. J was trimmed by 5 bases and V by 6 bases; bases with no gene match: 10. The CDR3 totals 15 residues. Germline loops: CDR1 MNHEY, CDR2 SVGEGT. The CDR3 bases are TGTGCCAGCAGGGAACTCCGGGACAGTAACAATGAGCAGTTCTTC. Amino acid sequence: CASRELRDSNNEQFF.

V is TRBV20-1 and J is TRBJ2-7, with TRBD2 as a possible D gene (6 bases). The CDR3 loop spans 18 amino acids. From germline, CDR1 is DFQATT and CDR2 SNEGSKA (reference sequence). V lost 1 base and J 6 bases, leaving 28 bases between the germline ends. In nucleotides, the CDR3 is TGCAGTGCTAGAGCCCCGTCAGAGATCCGAGTAGCGGAAACCGAGCAGTACTTC. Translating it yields CSARAPSEIRVAETEQYF.

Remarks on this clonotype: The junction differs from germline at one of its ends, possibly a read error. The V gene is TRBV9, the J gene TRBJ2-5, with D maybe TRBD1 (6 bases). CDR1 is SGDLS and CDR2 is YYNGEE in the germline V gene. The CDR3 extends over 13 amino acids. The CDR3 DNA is TGTGCCTGCAGCGTAGGGGGTGGGGTGACCCAGTACTTC. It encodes CACSVGGGVTQYF.

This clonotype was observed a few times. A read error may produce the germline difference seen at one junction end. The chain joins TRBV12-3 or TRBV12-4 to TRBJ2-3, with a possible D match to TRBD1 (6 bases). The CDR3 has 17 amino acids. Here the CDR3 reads CTSSLEVRTGMTDAQYF. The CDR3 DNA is TGTACCAGCAGTTTAGAGGTTAGAACAGGGATGACAGATGCGCAGTATTTT.